The 20 T cell receptor beta chains listed next were all sequenced from one sample in a study of T-cell reconstitution after alpha-beta-depleted transplantation in children. The TCRbeta library was prepared with unique molecular identifiers. MiXCR, applied by TCRdb to the PCR reads, yields one record per CDR3 protein. The sample lists a few hundred thousand distinct CDR3 sequences; 43% were seen once. The sample in question was PBMCs, obtained before TCRalphabeta/CD19-depleted stem cell transplant. Receptors originate from a girl aged 2 to 9 with aplastic anemia, due to receive a stem cell transplant.

This sequence joins TRBV5-1 and TRBJ1-4, with TRBD1 as a possible D gene (6 bases). With 0 bases removed from V and 5 bases from J, the gap between germline ends came to 8 bases. The CDR3 covers 14 residues. Germline V gene sequence: CDR1 SGHRS, CDR2 YFSETQ. The CDR3 reads CASSLDRVNEKLFF. CDR3 nucleotides: TGCGCCAGCAGCTTGGACAGGGTAAATGAAAAACTGTTTTTT.

This rearrangement joins TRBV27 to TRBJ2-7; D tentatively fits TRBD1 or TRBD2 (5 bases each). V was shortened by 5 bases and J by 7 bases, with 12 bases between the two germline ends. The length of the CDR3 is 12 residues. Per the germline V gene, CDR1 is MNHEY and CDR2 is SMNVEV (reference sequence). This chain's CDR3 is CASSGTGWEQYF. CDR3 nucleotide sequence: TGTGCCAGCAGTGGGACGGGGTGGGAGCAGTACTTC.

There are many counts of this clonotype. The chain is built from TRBV28 and TRBJ2-1; 8 positions match TRBD1. Trimming removed 6 bases from V and 4 bases from J; junction bases left unmatched: 8. The CDR3 totals 15 residues. Germline V lookup: CDR1 MDHEN, CDR2 SYDVKM. DNA for the CDR3: TGTGCCAGCAGACTCTACAGGGGGAGTTACAATGAGCAGTTCTTC. Protein: CASRLYRGSYNEQFF.

Written as DNA, the CDR3 is TGCAGCGGTGGGACAGCCATTCTATGGATTTACACCTTC. Translation: CSGGTAILWIYTF. V gene TRBV29-1 combines with J gene TRBJ1-2; TRBD1 agrees at 7 bases. CDR1 is SQVTM, CDR2 ANQGSEA, per germline. The CDR3 runs 13 residues. With V trimmed by 7 bases and J by 11 bases, 16 bases remained unmatched.

This clonotype was counted ten times or more. The chain joins TRBV12-3 or TRBV12-4 to TRBJ2-1; TRBD1 matches at 7 bases. The V segment lost 3 bases and the J segment 7 bases; nucleotides outside the gene matches: 6. This CDR3 has 14 residues. The CDR3 sequence: CASSFRGGQNEQFF. In DNA, the CDR3 is TGTGCCAGCAGTTTTAGAGGGGGCCAGAATGAGCAGTTCTTC.

There are many counts of this clonotype. The rearrangement uses TRBV20-1 and TRBJ2-3, with 14 bases aligning to TRBD2. This CDR3 region has 15 residues. The ends lost 3 bases at V and 4 bases at J; junction bases unmatched: 3. From germline, CDR1 is DFQATT and CDR2 SNEGSKA (reference sequence). The CDR3 sequence is CSARGLAGVPDTQYF. The DNA for the CDR3 is TGCAGTGCTAGGGGACTAGCGGGAGTCCCAGATACGCAGTATTTT.

In the case of this clonotype: Mismatch with germline at one junction end may stem from a read error. The chain links TRBV10-3 to TRBJ2-5; D unclear. Germline values: CDR1 ENHRY, CDR2 SYGVKD. The CDR3 consists of 12 residues. CDR3 loop: CAIRGLQEAQYF. The CDR3 nucleotides are TGTGCCATCAGGGGGTTGCAAGAGGCCCAGTACTTC.

The chain employs TRBV15 and TRBJ1-1; D might be TRBD1 (5 bases). Between the trimmed V and J ends, which lost 1 base and 7 bases, there was a span of 10 bases. The CDR3 has 13 residues. Per germline, CDR1 LNHNV and CDR2 YYDKDF (reference sequence). The CDR3 nucleotides read TGTGCCACCAGCAGAGTGGGGACTGGTGAAGCTTTCTTT. This encodes CATSRVGTGEAFF.

This clonotype was observed many times. The chain joins TRBV7-9 to TRBJ2-5; D remains ambiguous. CDR1 is SEHNR and CDR2 is FQNEAQ in the germline V gene (reference sequence). The CDR3 contains 11 residues. The ends were cut back, 10 bases at V and 0 bases at J, with 6 bases in the middle. The CDR3 protein is CAITDQETQYF. As DNA, the CDR3 is TGTGCCATAACGGACCAAGAGACCCAGTACTTC. The variable domain in full, with the rest retrieved from reference TRBV7-9 and TRBJ2-5, is DTGVSQNPRHKITKRGQNVTFRCDPISEHNRLYWYRQTLGQGPEFLTYFQNEAQLEKSRLLSDRFSAERPKGSFSTLEIQRTEQGDSAMYLCAITDQETQYFGPGTRLLVL.

This clonotype was seen a single time. The genes are TRBV28 and TRBJ2-3; 9 bases fit TRBD1. This CDR3 spans 16 amino acids. Trimming at V came to 4 bases and at J to 11 bases, leaving 16 bases not matched to a gene. From germline, CDR1 is MDHEN and CDR2 SYDVKM. The CDR3 sequence: CASSSRIQGAGEGQYF. The CDR3 nucleotides are TGTGCCAGCAGTTCAAGAATACAGGGGGCGGGGGAGGGGCAGTATTTT. The complete variable domain, with remaining parts taken from reference TRBV28 and TRBJ2-3, reads DVKVTQSSRYLVKRTGEKVFLECVQDMDHENMFWYRQDPGLGLRLIYFSYDVKMKEKGDIPEGYSVSREKKERFSLILESASTNQTSMYLCASSSRIQGAGEGQYFGPGTRLTVL.

V usage is TRBV9 and J usage is TRBJ2-1; D might be TRBD2 (5 bases). This CDR3 is built from 15 residues. Germline V gene lookup returns CDR1 SGDLS and CDR2 YYNGEE. Trimming removed 7 bases at V and 0 bases at J, with 14 bases between. The CDR3 DNA reads TGTGCCAGCGCCCGGGATGCTATCTCCTACAATGAGCAGTTCTTC. The encoded protein is CASARDAISYNEQFF.

Remarks on this clonotype: A much bigger clone sits one base away, suggesting this may be a read error. The chain has TRBV20-1 and TRBJ2-5; D gene ambiguous. Trimming removed 6 bases from V and 1 base from J, with 18 bases in between. There are 15 residues in the CDR3. Germline-derived CDR1 and CDR2 are DFQATT and SNEGSKA (reference sequence). DNA for the CDR3: TGCAGTGCCCCATCGGGCGTGAGCTTCCAAGAGACCCAGTACTTC. Translating it yields CSAPSGVSFQETQYF.

This clonotype was detected a few times. The chain is built from TRBV11-2 and TRBJ2-3; unclear D gene. In germline, CDR1 is SGHAT, CDR2 FQNNGV. V shed 2 bases and J shed 2 bases, with 8 bases lying between them. CDR3 length: 14 amino acids. This CDR3 reads CASSLRRLTDTQYF. CDR3 in DNA: TGTGCCAGCAGCTTACGCAGGCTCACAGATACGCAGTATTTT.

This clonotype was seen many times. The J gene is TRBJ1-4, the V gene TRBV7-9; 8 positions agree with TRBD1. Germline V gene data show CDR1 as SEHNR and CDR2 as FQNEAQ (reference sequence). The V and J ends lost 2 bases and 7 bases, in that order; junction bases with no gene match: 9. The length of the CDR3 is 16 residues. For the CDR3, the DNA is TGTGCCAGCAGCTTACCCGAGGACAGGGTCGGTGAAAAACTGTTTTTT. Translating it yields CASSLPEDRVGEKLFF.

The rearrangement joins TRBV6-6 to TRBJ2-1; tentatively, D is TRBD1 (6 bases). Germline V gene data show CDR1 as MNHNY and CDR2 as SVGAGI (reference sequence). This CDR3 is 13 amino acids long. V shed 2 bases and J shed 7 bases, with 9 bases lying between them. The CDR3 sequence: CASSYRGRNEQFF. The CDR3 DNA sequence: TGTGCCAGCAGTTACAGGGGGAGAAATGAGCAGTTCTTC.

The J gene is TRBJ2-1, the V gene TRBV7-3, with 10 bases matching TRBD1. The CDR3 extends over 14 amino acids. Trimming took 4 bases from V and 7 from J; bases not matched to a gene: 4. The V gene's germline CDR1 is SGHTA and CDR2 FQGTGA. The CDR3 nucleotides read TGTGCCAGCAGCTCGGACAGGGGGGTTAATGAGCAGTTCTTC. It specifies CASSSDRGVNEQFF.

The chain couples TRBV7-2 to TRBJ2-1, with 7 bases identical to TRBD2. The CDR3 length is 15 residues. V shed 9 bases and J 3 bases; nucleotides not matched to a gene: 11. Germline-derived CDR1 and CDR2 are SGHTA and FQGNSA. The CDR3 region is CARGPWGLYYNEQFF. In DNA form, the CDR3 reads TGTGCCAGGGGCCCCTGGGGACTATACTACAATGAGCAGTTCTTC.

The genes are TRBV5-1 and TRBJ2-1; 12 bases line up with TRBD2. Germline assignment: CDR1 SGHRS and CDR2 YFSETQ. The CDR3 length is 15 residues. With V trimmed by 0 bases and J by 5 bases, 0 bases remained unmatched. The CDR3 spells CASSLGTSGDNEQFF. The CDR3, as DNA: TGCGCCAGCAGCTTGGGGACTAGCGGGGACAATGAGCAGTTCTTC.

The V call is TRBV19, the J call TRBJ2-1; D gene uncertain. The CDR3 covers 15 residues. Deletions cut 1 base from V and 6 bases from J, with 13 bases between. The germline gives CDR1 LNHDA, CDR2 SQIVND (reference sequence). Written as DNA, the CDR3 is TGTGCCAGTAGTATAGCCCAACGGCCAGGCAATGAGCAGTTCTTC. This translates into CASSIAQRPGNEQFF.

This clonotype was counted between two and nine times. V is TRBV3-1 and J is TRBJ1-4; 8 bases align to TRBD1. J gave up 2 bases and V 7 bases, and 15 bases lay outside the gene matches. CDR1 is LGHDT, CDR2 YNNKEL, per germline (reference sequence). The CDR3 has 18 amino acids. CDR3 region: CASTPRSGGARTNEKLFF. CDR3 DNA: TGTGCCAGCACCCCTAGATCAGGGGGCGCTAGGACTAATGAAAAACTGTTTTTT.